The rows below give T cell receptor beta chains drawn from one sample of a study of STAT5B mutations in CD4+ large granular lymphocyte leukemia. The protocol was immunoSEQ multiplex PCR, while the TCRdb copy is restricted to in-frame clones and leaves out a portion. The sample lists about 30,000 clones, under 85% occurring once. The sample was CD4+ T cells from blood buffy coats. These receptors all stem from a human donor in good health. Both conserved end residues are part of each CDR3. Fields, in order: J gene, V gene, CDR3 protein.

TRBJ1-6	TRBV28	CASSSSQGNNSPLHF
TRBJ2-1	TRBV2	CASLLVYNEQFF
TRBJ1-2	TRBV5-1	CASSPSAANYGYTF
TRBJ2-1	TRBV30	CAWSRDSDNEQFF
TRBJ1-2	TRBV5-8	CASSYATENYGYTF
TRBJ2-2	TRBV7-8	CASSLDPHGGGGELFF
TRBJ2-1	TRBV7-2	CASSLAAGPYNEQFF
TRBJ2-7	TRBV5-1	CASSVTGTGSGEQYF
TRBJ2-7	TRBV5-1	CASSLDDRGQQYF
TRBJ2-5	TRBV4-2	CASSLRGDTQEETQYF
TRBJ2-7	TRBV6-5	CASRTGLFYEQYF
-	TRBV6-1	CASRGLLSSPEQYF
TRBJ2-3	TRBV11-3	CASSRVADTQYF
TRBJ2-1	TRBV9	CASSVVPSGGGGGEQFF
TRBJ2-7	TRBV19	CASSILDREGHEQYF
TRBJ2-2	TRBV5-4	CASSLFGGGAGGTGELFF
TRBJ1-2	TRBV5-5	CASSMNRGVGYTF
TRBJ1-1	TRBV13	CASSPKRRDTEAFF
TRBJ2-3	TRBV10-1	CASASGLAGGSTDTQYF
TRBJ2-3	TRBV5-1	CASSLRTDTQYF
TRBJ1-2	TRBV19	CASSIDSSYGYTF
TRBJ2-2	TRBV19	CASRGLAGDTGELFF
TRBJ1-1	TRBV7-6	CASSRGQNTEAFF
TRBJ2-7	TRBV27	CASSSDRGEQYF
TRBJ2-3	TRBV2	CASSAGLAGGDTQYF
TRBJ2-3	TRBV5-4	CASSLGGLLDTQYF
TRBJ2-3	TRBV2	CASSGQGRTDTQYF
TRBJ2-7	TRBV5-6	CASSFEQGLGGEQYF
TRBJ2-2	TRBV27	CASRVAANTGELFF
TRBJ1-5	TRBV10-3	CAIKRDSNQPQHF
TRBJ2-1	TRBV6-9	CASSYPPRSERDNEQFF
TRBJ1-3	TRBV9	CASSVAGGTTGNTIYF
TRBJ1-5	TRBV5-6	CASSTGQGDQPQHF
TRBJ2-1	TRBV7-2	CASSLRGGFTINNEQFF
TRBJ2-7	TRBV10-3	CAIKGEGTYEQYF
TRBJ2-3	TRBV19	CASSIFATGANTDTQYF
TRBJ1-2	TRBV7-2	CASSQGSLANYGYTF
TRBJ1-5	TRBV2	CASSEGGVANQPQHF
-	TRBV4-1	CASSQGWDRGYVEQYF
TRBJ2-7	TRBV5-1	CASSLLTSGRREQYF
TRBJ1-2	TRBV5-8	CASSLWNSGSYGYTF
TRBJ2-6	TRBV10-3	CAISEDRAGSGANVLTF
TRBJ2-2	TRBV9	CASSVETGELFF
TRBJ2-7	TRBV11-2	CASSLDGGGTGEQYF
TRBJ2-3	TRBV7-3	CASSLAAGSTDTQYF
TRBJ2-7	TRBV7-8	CASSLTRSYEQYF
TRBJ2-3	TRBV29-1	CSVLTDSTDTQYF
TRBJ2-7	TRBV18	CASSPSPAVGTYEQYF
TRBJ2-7	TRBV6-4	CASSVWGTSPMWEQYF
TRBJ2-5	TRBV28	CASSLWGGKETQYF
TRBJ2-3	TRBV7-8	CASSPRRAGGTDTQYF
TRBJ2-7	TRBV23-1	CASGNEQGLPYEQYF
TRBJ1-3	TRBV11-3	CASTARDSGNTIYF
TRBJ2-2	TRBV5-5	CASSPTSGRSGELFF
TRBJ2-2	TRBV10-3	CAISEGQANTGELFF
TRBJ2-7	TRBV6-5	CASSRQYSYEQYF
TRBJ1-6	TRBV5-6	CASSLGGQGLMNSPLHF
TRBJ2-1	TRBV28	CASSSTKGLALYNEQFF
TRBJ2-1	TRBV9	CASSVEGGYNEQFF
TRBJ1-1	TRBV11-3	CASSLGQNVNTEAFF